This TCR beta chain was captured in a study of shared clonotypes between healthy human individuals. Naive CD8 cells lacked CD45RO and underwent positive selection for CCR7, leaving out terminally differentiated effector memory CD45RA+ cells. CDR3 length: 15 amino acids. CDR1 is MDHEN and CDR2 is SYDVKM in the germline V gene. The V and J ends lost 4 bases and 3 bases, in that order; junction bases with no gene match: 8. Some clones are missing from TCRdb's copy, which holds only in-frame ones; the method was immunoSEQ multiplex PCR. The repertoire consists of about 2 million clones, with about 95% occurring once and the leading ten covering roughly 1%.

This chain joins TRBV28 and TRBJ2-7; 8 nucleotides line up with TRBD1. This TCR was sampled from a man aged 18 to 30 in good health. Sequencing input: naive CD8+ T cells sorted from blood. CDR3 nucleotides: TGTGCCAGCAGTTCACCGGGACAGGCAGACTACGAGCAGTACTTC. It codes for CASSSPGQADYEQYF. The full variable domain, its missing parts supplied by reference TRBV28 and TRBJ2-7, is DVKVTQSSRYLVKRTGEKVFLECVQDMDHENMFWYRQDPGLGLRLIYFSYDVKMKEKGDIPEGYSVSREKKERFSLILESASTNQTSMYLCASSSPGQADYEQYFGPGTRLTVT.